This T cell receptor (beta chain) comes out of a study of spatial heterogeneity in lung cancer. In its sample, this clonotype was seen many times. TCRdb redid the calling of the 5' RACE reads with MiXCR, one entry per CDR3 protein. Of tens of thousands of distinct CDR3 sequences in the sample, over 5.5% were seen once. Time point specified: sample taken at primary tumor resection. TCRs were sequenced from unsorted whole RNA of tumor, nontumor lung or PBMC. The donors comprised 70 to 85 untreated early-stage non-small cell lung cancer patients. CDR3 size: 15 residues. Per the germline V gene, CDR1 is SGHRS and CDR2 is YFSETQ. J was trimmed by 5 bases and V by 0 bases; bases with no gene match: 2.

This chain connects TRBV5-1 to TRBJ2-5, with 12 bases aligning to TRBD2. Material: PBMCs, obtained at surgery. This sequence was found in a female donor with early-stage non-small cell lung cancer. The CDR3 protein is CASSLGLAGVETQYF. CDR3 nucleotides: TGCGCCAGCAGCTTGGGACTAGCGGGGGTGGAGACCCAGTACTTC.